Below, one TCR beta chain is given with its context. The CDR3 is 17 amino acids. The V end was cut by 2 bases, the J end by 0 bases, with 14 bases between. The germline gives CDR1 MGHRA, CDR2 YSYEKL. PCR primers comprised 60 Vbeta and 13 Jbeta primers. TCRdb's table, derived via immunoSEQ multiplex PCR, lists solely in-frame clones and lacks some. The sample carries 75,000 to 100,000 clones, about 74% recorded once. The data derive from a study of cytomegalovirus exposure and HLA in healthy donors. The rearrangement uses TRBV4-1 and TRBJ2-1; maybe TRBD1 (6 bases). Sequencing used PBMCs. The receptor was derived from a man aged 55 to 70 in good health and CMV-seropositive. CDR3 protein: CASSQYYTGSSYNEQFF. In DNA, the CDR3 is TGCGCCAGCAGCCAATATTACACAGGGAGCTCCTACAATGAGCAGTTCTTC.